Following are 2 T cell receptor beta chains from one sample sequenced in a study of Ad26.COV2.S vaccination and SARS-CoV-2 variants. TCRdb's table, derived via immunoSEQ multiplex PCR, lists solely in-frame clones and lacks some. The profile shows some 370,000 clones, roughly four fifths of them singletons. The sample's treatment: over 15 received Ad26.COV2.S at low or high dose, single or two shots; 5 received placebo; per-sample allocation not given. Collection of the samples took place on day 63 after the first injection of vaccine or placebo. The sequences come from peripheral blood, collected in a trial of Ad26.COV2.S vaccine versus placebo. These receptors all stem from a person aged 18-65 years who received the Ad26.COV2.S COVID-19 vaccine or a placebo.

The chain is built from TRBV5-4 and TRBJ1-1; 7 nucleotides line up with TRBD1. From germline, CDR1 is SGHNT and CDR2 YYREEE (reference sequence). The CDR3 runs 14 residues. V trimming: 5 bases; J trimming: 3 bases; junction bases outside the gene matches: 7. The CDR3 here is CASSSDRSYTEAFF. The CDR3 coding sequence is TGTGCCAGCAGTTCGGACAGGAGCTACACTGAAGCTTTCTTT.

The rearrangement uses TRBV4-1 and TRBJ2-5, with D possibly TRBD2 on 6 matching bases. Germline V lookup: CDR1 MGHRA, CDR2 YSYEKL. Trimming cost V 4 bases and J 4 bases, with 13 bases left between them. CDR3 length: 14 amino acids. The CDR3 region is CASSPTQGGETQYF. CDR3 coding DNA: TGCGCCAGCAGCCCCACCCAGGGAGGAGAGACCCAGTACTTC.